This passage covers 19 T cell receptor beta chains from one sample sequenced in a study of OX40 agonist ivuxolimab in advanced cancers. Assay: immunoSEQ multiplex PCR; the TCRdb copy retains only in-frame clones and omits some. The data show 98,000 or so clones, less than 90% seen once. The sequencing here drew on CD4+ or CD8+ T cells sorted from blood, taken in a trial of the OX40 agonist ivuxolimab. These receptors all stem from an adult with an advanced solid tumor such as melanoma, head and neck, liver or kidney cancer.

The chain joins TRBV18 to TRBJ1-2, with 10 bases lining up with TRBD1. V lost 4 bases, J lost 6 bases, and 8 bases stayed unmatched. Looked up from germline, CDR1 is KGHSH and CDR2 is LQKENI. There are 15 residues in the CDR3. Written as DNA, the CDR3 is TGTGCCAGCTCACGGGCGGGACAGGGGATGGATGGCTACACCTTC. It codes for CASSRAGQGMDGYTF.

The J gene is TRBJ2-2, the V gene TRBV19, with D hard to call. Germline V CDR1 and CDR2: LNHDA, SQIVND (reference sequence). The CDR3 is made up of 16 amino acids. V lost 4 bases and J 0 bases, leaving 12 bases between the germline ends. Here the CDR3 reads CASSTNSISNTGELFF. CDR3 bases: TGTGCCAGTAGTACCAACTCAATATCGAACACCGGGGAGCTGTTTTTT.

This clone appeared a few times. This CDR3 is CASSPQAAHGYTF. In DNA form, the CDR3 reads TGTGCCAGCTCACCACAGGCAGCTCATGGCTACACCTTC. This chain connects TRBV18 to TRBJ1-2; D unresolved. Trimming removed 1 base from V and 6 bases from J, with 9 bases in between. Looked up from germline, CDR1 is KGHSH and CDR2 is LQKENI. The CDR3 totals 13 residues. The entire variable domain, with the rest obtained from reference TRBV18 and TRBJ1-2, is as follows: NAGVMQNPRHLVRRRGQEARLRCSPMKGHSHVYWYRQLPEEGLKFMVYLQKENIIDESGMPKERFSAEFPKEGPSILRIQQVVRGDSAAYFCASSPQAAHGYTFGSGTRLTVV.

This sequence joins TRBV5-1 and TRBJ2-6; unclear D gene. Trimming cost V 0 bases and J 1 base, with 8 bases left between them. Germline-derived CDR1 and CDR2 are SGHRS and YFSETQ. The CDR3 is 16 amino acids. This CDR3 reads CASSLGVASGANVLTF. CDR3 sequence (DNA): TGCGCCAGCAGCTTGGGGGTAGCTTCTGGGGCCAACGTCCTGACTTTC.

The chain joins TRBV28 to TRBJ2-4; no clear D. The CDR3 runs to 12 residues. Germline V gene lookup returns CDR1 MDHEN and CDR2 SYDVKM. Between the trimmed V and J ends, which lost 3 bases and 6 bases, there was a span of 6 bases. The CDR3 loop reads CASSLYGNIQYF. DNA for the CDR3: TGTGCCAGCAGTTTGTATGGAAACATTCAGTACTTC.

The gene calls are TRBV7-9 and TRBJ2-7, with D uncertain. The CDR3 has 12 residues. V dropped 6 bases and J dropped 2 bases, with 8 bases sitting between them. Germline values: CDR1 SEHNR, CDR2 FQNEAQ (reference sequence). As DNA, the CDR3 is TGTGCCAGCAGACTCGGCCCCTACGAGCAGTACTTC. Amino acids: CASRLGPYEQYF.

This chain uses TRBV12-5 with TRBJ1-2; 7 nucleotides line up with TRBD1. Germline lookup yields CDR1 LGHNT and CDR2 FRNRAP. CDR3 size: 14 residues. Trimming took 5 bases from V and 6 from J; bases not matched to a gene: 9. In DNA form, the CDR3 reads TGTGCTAGTGGTAAGGGGGACAGTACCGATGGCTACACCTTC. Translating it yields CASGKGDSTDGYTF.

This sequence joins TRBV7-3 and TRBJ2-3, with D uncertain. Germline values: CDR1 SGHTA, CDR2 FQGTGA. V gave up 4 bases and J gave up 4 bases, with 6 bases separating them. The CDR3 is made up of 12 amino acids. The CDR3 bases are TGTGCCAGCAGCTCGGAAGCAGATACGCAGTATTTT. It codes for CASSSEADTQYF.

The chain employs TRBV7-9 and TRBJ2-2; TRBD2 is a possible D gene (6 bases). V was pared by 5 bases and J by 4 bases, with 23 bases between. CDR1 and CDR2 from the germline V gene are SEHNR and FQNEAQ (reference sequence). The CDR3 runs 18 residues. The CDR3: CASSTSMTRASSTGELFF. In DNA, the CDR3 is TGTGCCAGCAGCACCTCAATGACTAGAGCATCGAGCACCGGGGAGCTGTTTTTT.

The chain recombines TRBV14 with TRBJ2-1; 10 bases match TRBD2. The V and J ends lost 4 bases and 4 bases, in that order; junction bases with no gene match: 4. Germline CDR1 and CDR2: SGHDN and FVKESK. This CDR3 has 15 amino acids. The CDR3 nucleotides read TGTGCCAGCAGCCGCGGGACTAGCGCTTACAATGAGCAGTTCTTC. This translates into CASSRGTSAYNEQFF.

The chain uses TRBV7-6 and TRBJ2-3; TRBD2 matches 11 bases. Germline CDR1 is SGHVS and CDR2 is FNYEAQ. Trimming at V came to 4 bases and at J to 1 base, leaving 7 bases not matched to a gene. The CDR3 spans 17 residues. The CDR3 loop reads CASSSRLAGQGTDTQYF. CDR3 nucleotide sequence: TGTGCCAGCAGCTCCAGACTAGCGGGACAGGGCACAGATACGCAGTATTTT.

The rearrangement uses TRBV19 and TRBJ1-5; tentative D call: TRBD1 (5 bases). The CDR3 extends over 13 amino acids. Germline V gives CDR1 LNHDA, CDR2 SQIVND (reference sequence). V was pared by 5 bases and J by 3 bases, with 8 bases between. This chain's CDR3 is CASSGGYNQPQHF. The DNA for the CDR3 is TGTGCCAGTAGTGGGGGATACAATCAGCCCCAGCATTTT.

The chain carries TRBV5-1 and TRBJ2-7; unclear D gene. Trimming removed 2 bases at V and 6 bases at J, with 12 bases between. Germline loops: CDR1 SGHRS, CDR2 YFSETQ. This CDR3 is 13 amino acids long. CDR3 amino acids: CASSFQDRSEQYF. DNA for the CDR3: TGCGCCAGCAGCTTCCAGGATCGCTCCGAGCAGTACTTC.

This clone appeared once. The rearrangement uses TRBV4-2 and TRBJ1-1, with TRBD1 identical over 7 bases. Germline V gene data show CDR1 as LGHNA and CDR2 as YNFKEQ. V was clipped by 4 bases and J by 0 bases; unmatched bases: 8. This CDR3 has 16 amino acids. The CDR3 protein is CASSLGGQGMNTEAFF. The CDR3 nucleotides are TGTGCCAGCAGCCTAGGGGGCCAGGGGATGAACACTGAAGCTTTCTTT.

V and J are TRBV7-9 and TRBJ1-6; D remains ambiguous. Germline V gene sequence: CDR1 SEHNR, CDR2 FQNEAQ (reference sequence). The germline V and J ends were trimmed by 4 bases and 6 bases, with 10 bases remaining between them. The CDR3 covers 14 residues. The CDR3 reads CASSSPTGNSPLHF. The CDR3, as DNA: TGTGCCAGCAGCTCCCCAACCGGTAATTCACCCCTCCACTTT.

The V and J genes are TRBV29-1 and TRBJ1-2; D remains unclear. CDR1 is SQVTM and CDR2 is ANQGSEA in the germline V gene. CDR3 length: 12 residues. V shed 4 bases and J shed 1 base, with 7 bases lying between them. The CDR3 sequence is CSVVGDNYGYTF. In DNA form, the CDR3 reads TGCAGCGTTGTCGGTGATAACTATGGCTACACCTTC.

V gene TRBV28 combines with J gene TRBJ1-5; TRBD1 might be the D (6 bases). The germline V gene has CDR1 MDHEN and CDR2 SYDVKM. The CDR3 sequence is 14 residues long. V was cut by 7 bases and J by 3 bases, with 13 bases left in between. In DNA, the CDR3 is TGTGCCAGCACCCCCGGGGACACCAATCAGCCCCAGCATTTT. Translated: CASTPGDTNQPQHF.

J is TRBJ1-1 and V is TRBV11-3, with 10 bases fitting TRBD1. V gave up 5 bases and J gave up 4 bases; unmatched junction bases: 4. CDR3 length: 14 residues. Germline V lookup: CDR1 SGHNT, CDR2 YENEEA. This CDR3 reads CASSKGQGSTEAFF. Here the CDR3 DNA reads TGTGCCAGCAGCAAGGGACAGGGGAGCACTGAAGCTTTCTTT.

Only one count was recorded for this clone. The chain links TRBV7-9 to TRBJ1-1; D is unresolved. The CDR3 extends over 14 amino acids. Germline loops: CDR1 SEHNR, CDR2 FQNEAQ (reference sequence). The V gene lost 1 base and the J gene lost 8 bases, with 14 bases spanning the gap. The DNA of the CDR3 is TGTGCCAGCAGCTTAGAGGGAGTGACCTCAGAAGCTTTCTTT. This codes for CASSLEGVTSEAFF.